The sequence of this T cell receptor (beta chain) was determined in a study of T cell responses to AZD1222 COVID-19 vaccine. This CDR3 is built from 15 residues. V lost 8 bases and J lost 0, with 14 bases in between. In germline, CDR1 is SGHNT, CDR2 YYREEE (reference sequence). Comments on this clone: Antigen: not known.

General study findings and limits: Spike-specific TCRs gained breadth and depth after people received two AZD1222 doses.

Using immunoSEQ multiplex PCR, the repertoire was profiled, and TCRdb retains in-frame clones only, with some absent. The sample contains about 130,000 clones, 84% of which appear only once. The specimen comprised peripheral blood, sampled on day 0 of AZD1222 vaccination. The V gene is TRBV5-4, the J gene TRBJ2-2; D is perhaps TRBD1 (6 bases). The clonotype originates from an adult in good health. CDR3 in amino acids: CASSPGTTNTGELFF. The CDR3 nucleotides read TGTGCCAGTTCCCCCGGGACAACGAACACCGGGGAGCTGTTTTTT. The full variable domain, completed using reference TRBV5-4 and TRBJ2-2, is ETGVTQSPTHLIKTRGQQVTLRCSSQSGHNTVSWYQQALGQGPQFIFQYYREEENGRGNFPPRFSGLQFPNYSSELNVNALELDDSALYLCASSPGTTNTGELFFGEGSRLTVL.